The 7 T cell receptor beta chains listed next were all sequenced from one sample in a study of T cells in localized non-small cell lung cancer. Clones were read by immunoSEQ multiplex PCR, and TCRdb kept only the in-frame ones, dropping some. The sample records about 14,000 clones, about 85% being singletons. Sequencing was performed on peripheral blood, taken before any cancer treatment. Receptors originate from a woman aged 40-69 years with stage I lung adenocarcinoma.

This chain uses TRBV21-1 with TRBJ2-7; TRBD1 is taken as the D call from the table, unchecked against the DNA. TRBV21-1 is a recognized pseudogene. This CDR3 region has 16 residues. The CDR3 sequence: CASSPGLKGLFYEQYF. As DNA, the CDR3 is TGTGCCAGCAGCCCCGGGCTTAAGGGGCTTTTTTACGAGCAGTACTTC.

The CDR3 loop is CASSQGSVNTIYF. The CDR3 DNA is TGTGCCAGCAGCCAGGGGTCCGTAAACACCATATATTTT. V and J are TRBV14 and TRBJ1-3; D is unclear. The V and J ends lost 3 bases and 6 bases respectively, with 9 bases between them. This CDR3 spans 13 amino acids. Looked up from germline, CDR1 is SGHDN and CDR2 is FVKESK.

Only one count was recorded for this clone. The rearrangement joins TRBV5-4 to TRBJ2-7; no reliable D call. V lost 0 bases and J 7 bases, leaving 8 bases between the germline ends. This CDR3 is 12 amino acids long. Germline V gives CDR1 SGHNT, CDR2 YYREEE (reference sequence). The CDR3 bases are TGTGCCAGCAGCTTGGTTGGGCGGGAGCAGTACTTC. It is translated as CASSLVGREQYF.

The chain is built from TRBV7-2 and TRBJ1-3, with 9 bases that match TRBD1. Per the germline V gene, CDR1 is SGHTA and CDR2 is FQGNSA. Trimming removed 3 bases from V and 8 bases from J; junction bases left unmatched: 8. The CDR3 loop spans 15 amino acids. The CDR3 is CASSFDGTGTDTIYF. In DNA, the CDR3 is TGTGCCAGCAGCTTTGACGGGACAGGGACGGACACCATATATTTT.

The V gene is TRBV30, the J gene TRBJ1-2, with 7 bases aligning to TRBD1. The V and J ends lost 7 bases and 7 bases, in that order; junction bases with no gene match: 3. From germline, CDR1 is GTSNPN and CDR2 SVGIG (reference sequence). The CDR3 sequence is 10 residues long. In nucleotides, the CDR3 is TGTGCCTACCGACAGGGTGGCTACACCTTC. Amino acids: CAYRQGGYTF. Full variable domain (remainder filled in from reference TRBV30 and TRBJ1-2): SQTIHQWPATLVQPVGSPLSLECTVEGTSNPNLYWYRQAAGRGLQLLFYSVGIGQISSEVPQNLSASRPQDRQFILSSKKLLLSDSGFYLCAYRQGGYTFGSGTRLTVV.

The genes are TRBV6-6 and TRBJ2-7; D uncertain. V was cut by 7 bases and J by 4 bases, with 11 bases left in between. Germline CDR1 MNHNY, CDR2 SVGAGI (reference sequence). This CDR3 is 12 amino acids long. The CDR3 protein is CASTPGRYEQYF. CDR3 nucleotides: TGTGCCAGCACCCCTGGACGATACGAGCAGTACTTC.

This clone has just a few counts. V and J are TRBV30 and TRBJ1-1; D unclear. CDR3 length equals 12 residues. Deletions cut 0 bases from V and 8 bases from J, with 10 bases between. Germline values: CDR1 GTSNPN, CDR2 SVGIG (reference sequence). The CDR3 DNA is TGTGCCTGGAGTGTTCTAGGAGGGGAAGCTTTCTTT. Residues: CAWSVLGGEAFF.